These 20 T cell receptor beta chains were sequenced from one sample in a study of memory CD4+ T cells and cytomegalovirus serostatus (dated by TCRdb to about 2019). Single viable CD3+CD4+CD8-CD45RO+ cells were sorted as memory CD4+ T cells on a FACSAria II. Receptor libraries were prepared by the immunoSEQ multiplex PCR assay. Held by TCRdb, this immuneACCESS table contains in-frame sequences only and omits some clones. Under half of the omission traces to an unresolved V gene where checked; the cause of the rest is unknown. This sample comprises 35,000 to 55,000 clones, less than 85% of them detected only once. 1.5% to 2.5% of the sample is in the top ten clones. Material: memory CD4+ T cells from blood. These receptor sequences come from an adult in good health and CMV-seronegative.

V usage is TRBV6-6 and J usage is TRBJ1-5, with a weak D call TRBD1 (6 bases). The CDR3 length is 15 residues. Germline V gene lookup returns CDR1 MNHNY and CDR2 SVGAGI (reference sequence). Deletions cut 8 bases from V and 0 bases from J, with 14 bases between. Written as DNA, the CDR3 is TGTGCCAGCCGGAGGGGGGCTGGTAGCAATCAGCCCCAGCATTTT. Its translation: CASRRGAGSNQPQHF.

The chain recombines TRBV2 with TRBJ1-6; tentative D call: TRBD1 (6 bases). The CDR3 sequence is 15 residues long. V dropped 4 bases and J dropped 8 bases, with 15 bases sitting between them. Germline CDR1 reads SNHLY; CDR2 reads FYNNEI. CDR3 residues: CASSGGLGRDSPLHF. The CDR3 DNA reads TGTGCCAGCAGTGGGGGGCTGGGGCGTGATTCACCCCTCCACTTT.

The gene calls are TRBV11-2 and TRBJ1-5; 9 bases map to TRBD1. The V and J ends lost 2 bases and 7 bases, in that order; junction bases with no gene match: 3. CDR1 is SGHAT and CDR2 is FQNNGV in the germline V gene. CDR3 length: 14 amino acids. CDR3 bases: TGTGCCAGCAGCTTAAGGACAGGGGCCCAGCCCCAGCATTTT. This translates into CASSLRTGAQPQHF.

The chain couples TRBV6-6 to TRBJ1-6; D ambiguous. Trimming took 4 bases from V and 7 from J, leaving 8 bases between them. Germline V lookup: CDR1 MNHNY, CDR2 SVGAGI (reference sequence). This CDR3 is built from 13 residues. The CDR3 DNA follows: TGTGCCAGCAGTTCAGACATCAATTCACCCCTCCACTTT. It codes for CASSSDINSPLHF.

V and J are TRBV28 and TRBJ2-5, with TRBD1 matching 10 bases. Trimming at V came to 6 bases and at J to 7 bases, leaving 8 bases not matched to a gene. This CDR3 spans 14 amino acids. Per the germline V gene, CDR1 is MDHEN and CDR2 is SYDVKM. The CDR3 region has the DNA TGTGCCAGCAGCCGGGACAGGGGAGTTGGGACCCAGTACTTC. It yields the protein CASSRDRGVGTQYF.

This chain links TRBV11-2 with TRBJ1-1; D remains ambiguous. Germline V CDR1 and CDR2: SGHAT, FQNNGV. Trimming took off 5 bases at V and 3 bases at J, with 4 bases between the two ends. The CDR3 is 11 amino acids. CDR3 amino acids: CASSTYTEAFF. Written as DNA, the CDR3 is TGTGCCAGCAGCACGTACACTGAAGCTTTCTTT.

In nucleotides, the CDR3 is TGTGCCAGCAGCAAAACCGGGACTAGCCGCGAGACCCAGTACTTC. It specifies CASSKTGTSRETQYF. This chain uses TRBV7-3 with TRBJ2-5; 9 nucleotides align to TRBD2. The CDR3 is 15 residues long. J lost 5 bases, V lost 5 bases, and 9 bases had no gene match. CDR1 and CDR2 (germline): SGHTA, FQGTGA.

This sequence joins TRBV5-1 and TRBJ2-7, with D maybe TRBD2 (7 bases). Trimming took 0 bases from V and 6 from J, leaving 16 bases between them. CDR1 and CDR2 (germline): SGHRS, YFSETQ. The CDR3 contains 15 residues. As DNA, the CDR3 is TGCGCCAGCAGCTTGGAGGCGGGGGCCTGGGTCGAGCAGTACTTC. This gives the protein CASSLEAGAWVEQYF.

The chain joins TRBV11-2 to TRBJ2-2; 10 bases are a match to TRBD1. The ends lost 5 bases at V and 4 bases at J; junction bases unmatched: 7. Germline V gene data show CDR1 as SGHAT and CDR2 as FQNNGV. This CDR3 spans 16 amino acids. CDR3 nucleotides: TGTGCCAGCAGCCAAAGACAGGGGGCAGGCACCGGGGAGCTGTTTTTT. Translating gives CASSQRQGAGTGELFF.

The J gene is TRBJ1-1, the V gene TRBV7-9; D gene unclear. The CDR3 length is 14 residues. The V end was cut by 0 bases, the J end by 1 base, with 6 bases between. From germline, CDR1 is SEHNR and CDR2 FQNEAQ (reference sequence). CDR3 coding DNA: TGTGCCAGCAGCTTAGCGCAAGGGAACACTGAAGCTTTCTTT. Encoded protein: CASSLAQGNTEAFF.

CDR3 sequence reads: CASSPSGGRDYNEQFF. Written as DNA, the CDR3 is TGTGCCAGCAGTCCCTCGGGTGGGCGCGATTACAATGAGCAGTTCTTC. V is TRBV28 and J is TRBJ2-1; D gene uncertain. Deletions cut 5 bases from V and 4 bases from J, with 18 bases between. CDR1 MDHEN and CDR2 SYDVKM come from the germline V gene. The CDR3 loop spans 16 amino acids.

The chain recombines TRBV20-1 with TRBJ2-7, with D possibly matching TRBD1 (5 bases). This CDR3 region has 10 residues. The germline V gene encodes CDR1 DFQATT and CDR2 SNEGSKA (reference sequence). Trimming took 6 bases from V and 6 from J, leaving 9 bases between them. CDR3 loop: CSALGVEQYF. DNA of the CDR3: TGCAGTGCGTTAGGGGTCGAGCAGTACTTC.

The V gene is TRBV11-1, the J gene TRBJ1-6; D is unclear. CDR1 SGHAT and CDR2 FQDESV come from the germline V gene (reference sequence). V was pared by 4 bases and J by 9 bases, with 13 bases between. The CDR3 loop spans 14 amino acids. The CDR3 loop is CASSSVADGSPLHF. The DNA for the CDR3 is TGTGCCAGCAGCTCCGTTGCTGACGGTTCACCCCTCCACTTT.

The CDR3 bases are TGTGCCTGGAACGTCCAGCAGGGAGAAAAACTGTTTTTT. Translation: CAWNVQQGEKLFF. V is TRBV30 and J is TRBJ1-4, with a possible D match to TRBD1 (5 bases). Trimming shortened V by 4 bases and J by 8 bases, and 14 bases separated the two germline ends. The germline V gene has CDR1 GTSNPN and CDR2 SVGIG (reference sequence). The CDR3 has 13 amino acids.

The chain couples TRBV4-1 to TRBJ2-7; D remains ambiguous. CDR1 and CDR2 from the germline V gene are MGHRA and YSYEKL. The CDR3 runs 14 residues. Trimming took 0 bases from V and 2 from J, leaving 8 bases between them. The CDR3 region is CASSQDSVAYEQYF. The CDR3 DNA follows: TGCGCCAGCAGCCAAGATTCGGTGGCCTACGAGCAGTACTTC.

CDR3 loop: CASSGRTVYEQYF. The CDR3 DNA sequence: TGTGCCAGCAGTGGCAGGACAGTCTACGAGCAGTACTTC. The chain links TRBV28 to TRBJ2-7; D is perhaps TRBD1 (6 bases). This CDR3 has 13 residues. V lost 5 bases and J 3 bases, leaving 11 bases between the germline ends. CDR1 is MDHEN, CDR2 SYDVKM, per germline.

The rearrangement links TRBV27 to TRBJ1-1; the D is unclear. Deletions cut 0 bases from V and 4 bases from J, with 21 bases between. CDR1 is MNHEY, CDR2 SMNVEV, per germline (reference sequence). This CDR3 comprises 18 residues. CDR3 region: CASSLSPSGSGFVTEAFF. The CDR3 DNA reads TGTGCCAGCAGTTTATCACCCTCGGGGAGTGGGTTCGTCACTGAAGCTTTCTTT.

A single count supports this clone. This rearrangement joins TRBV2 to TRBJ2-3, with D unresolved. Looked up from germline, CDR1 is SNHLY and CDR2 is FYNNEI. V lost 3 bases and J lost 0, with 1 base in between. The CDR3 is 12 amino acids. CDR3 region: CASSDSTDTQYF. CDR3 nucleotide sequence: TGTGCCAGCAGTGACAGCACAGATACGCAGTATTTT.

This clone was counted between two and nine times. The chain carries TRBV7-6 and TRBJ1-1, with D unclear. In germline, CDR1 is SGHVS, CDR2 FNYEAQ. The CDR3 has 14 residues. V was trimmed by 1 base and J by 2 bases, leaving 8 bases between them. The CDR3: CASSLGPVNTEAFF. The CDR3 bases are TGTGCCAGCAGCTTAGGTCCAGTCAACACTGAAGCTTTCTTT.

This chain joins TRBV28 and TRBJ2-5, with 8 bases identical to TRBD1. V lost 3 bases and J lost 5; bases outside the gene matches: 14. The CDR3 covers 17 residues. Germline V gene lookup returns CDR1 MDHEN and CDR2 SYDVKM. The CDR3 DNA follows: TGTGCCAGCAGTTTCCGGACAGGGTTCGCTGGCTCCGAGACCCAGTACTTC. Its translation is CASSFRTGFAGSETQYF.